Listed below are T cell receptor beta chains from one sample, sequenced in a study of graft-versus-host responses after intestinal transplantation. Assay used: immunoSEQ multiplex PCR; TCRdb lists only in-frame clones, some missing. The sample includes some 82,000 clones, 87% of them seen just once. The antigens these receptors bind are not known. The sequenced sample was unstimulated CD8+ T cells sorted from spleen or lymph node cells, obtained before transplant. All receptors come from a human donor who was the organ donor for an intestinal transplant. CDR3s include the opening cysteine and the closing phenylalanine or tryptophan. Each record gives: clone size, J gene, D gene, V gene, CDR3 protein. D genes are given only for firm matches. Clone size is given for some rows only: seen once, a few or many times, or a class if the clone is expanded.

size: .
J: TRBJ2-1
D: TRBD2
V: TRBV11-2
CDR3: CASSSKRGGSYNEQFF

size: once
J: TRBJ1-2
D: .
V: TRBV5-8
CDR3: CASSLRPGSYYGYTF

size: .
J: TRBJ1-1
D: .
V: TRBV9
CDR3: CASSAERINTEAFF

size: .
J: TRBJ1-2
D: .
V: TRBV5-4
CDR3: CASSFPWGGYGYTF

size: .
J: TRBJ2-6
D: .
V: TRBV27
CDR3: CASSFLPLASGANVLIF

size: .
J: TRBJ2-5
D: .
V: TRBV7-2
CDR3: CASSLGEVIPETQYF

size: .
J: TRBJ1-1
D: .
V: TRBV7-9
CDR3: CASSLGPGIEAFF

size: .
J: TRBJ1-1
D: TRBD1
V: TRBV7-9
CDR3: CASSLTLAGGINTEAFF

size: .
J: TRBJ1-2
D: TRBD1
V: TRBV28
CDR3: CASSPRTGKSPNYGYTF

size: .
J: TRBJ1-4
D: .
V: TRBV27
CDR3: CASSVSGNPHEKLFF

size: .
J: TRBJ1-4
D: .
V: TRBV30
CDR3: CAWRGANEKLFF

size: .
J: TRBJ2-2
D: TRBD1
V: TRBV6-5
CDR3: CASSPDRARTGELFF

size: .
J: TRBJ1-6
D: TRBD1
V: TRBV7-8
CDR3: CASSWCLEPGQGVRFDNSPLHF

size: .
J: TRBJ2-7
D: .
V: TRBV6-1
CDR3: CASRHRDTSYEQYF

size: medium-sized
J: TRBJ2-2
D: .
V: TRBV6-4
CDR3: CASSGTNTGELFF

size: .
J: TRBJ2-3
D: TRBD1
V: TRBV19
CDR3: CASRAPGQGMADTQYF

size: .
J: TRBJ2-7
D: .
V: TRBV6-1
CDR3: CAADGGNEQYF

size: .
J: TRBJ2-1
D: TRBD1
V: TRBV6-1
CDR3: CASSVTTGTADYNEQFF

size: once
J: TRBJ1-5
D: TRBD1
V: TRBV19
CDR3: CASSIGRTGGNQPQHF

size: .
J: TRBJ1-5
D: .
V: TRBV6-1
CDR3: CASRNFEGNQPQHF

size: .
J: TRBJ2-2
D: .
V: TRBV4-1
CDR3: CASSQEGGAGELFF

size: few
J: TRBJ1-5
D: .
V: TRBV19
CDR3: CASSMRQDTNQPQHF

size: .
J: TRBJ1-5
D: TRBD1
V: TRBV28
CDR3: CASSLTTGPGSNQPQHF

size: .
J: TRBJ2-1
D: .
V: TRBV9
CDR3: CASSVAGYPYGVGNNEQFF

size: medium-sized
J: TRBJ2-2
D: .
V: TRBV6-4
CDR3: CASSDSTTGELFF

size: .
J: TRBJ2-1
D: .
V: TRBV4-1
CDR3: CASSRDAGTQIWFF

size: .
J: TRBJ2-7
D: .
V: TRBV19
CDR3: CASSMVGGSYEQYF

size: .
J: TRBJ1-6
D: .
V: TRBV4-1
CDR3: CASSQEAYQEGSPLHF

size: .
J: TRBJ2-1
D: TRBD1
V: TRBV4-1
CDR3: CASSHDRVAYNEQFF

size: .
J: TRBJ2-1
D: .
V: TRBV6-6
CDR3: CASSYSNPANEQFF

size: .
J: TRBJ2-7
D: .
V: TRBV2
CDR3: CASTPVYEQYF

size: .
J: TRBJ2-5
D: TRBD1
V: TRBV11-2
CDR3: CASSLDLPQGVFQETQYF

size: .
J: TRBJ1-2
D: .
V: TRBV6-1
CDR3: CASSEIQGGLGYTF

size: .
J: TRBJ1-6
D: TRBD1
V: TRBV19
CDR3: CASSIGPLRDRGNSPLHF

size: .
J: TRBJ2-2
D: .
V: TRBV6-1
CDR3: CASSGKLWVSGSDTGELFF

size: .
J: TRBJ2-7
D: .
V: TRBV2
CDR3: CASRGRQNSYEQYF

size: .
J: TRBJ2-7
D: .
V: TRBV2
CDR3: CASMVTGLYEQYF

size: .
J: TRBJ1-2
D: TRBD1
V: TRBV27
CDR3: CASSPGTGYGYTF

size: few
J: TRBJ1-3
D: TRBD1
V: TRBV28
CDR3: CASSTIGQVSGNTIYF

size: few
J: TRBJ2-7
D: .
V: TRBV28
CDR3: CASSLTRYEQYF

size: .
J: TRBJ2-3
D: TRBD2
V: TRBV27
CDR3: CASSLAGGPAFTQYF

size: .
J: TRBJ2-1
D: TRBD1
V: TRBV5-1
CDR3: CASSSRTGFYNEQFF

size: .
J: TRBJ2-3
D: .
V: TRBV9
CDR3: CASRTGDPTDTQYF

size: .
J: TRBJ1-1
D: .
V: TRBV28
CDR3: CASSSRRAPNTEAFF

size: .
J: TRBJ2-3
D: .
V: TRBV21-1
CDR3: CASSKSPSSDTQYF

size: .
J: TRBJ2-7
D: .
V: TRBV5-1
CDR3: CASSLEGGRVYEQYF

size: once
J: TRBJ1-2
D: .
V: TRBV6-1
CDR3: CAIQGAGYTF

size: .
J: TRBJ1-2
D: .
V: TRBV2
CDR3: CASILVVDDVHGYTF

size: .
J: TRBJ2-1
D: .
V: TRBV6-5
CDR3: CASRGLVDRYNEQFF

size: .
J: TRBJ1-4
D: .
V: TRBV9
CDR3: CASEPGKGGEKLFF

size: .
J: TRBJ2-7
D: .
V: TRBV6-1
CDR3: CASRDGTLHEQYF

size: .
J: TRBJ2-1
D: .
V: TRBV2
CDR3: CASSEGGGTYNEQFF

size: few
J: TRBJ2-3
D: TRBD1
V: TRBV2
CDR3: CASSERTGITDTQYF

size: .
J: TRBJ2-1
D: TRBD2
V: TRBV4-1
CDR3: CASSQDSWEGLAGASWDNEQFF

size: .
J: TRBJ1-1
D: .
V: TRBV18
CDR3: CASSPTESFEAFF

size: once
J: TRBJ2-1
D: TRBD1
V: TRBV13
CDR3: CASSPYRPSTGVHPLDEQFF

size: few
J: TRBJ2-7
D: .
V: TRBV10-1
CDR3: CASSESGVGTDEQYF

size: .
J: TRBJ2-1
D: .
V: TRBV28
CDR3: CASNGDEQFF

size: .
J: TRBJ2-7
D: .
V: TRBV30
CDR3: CAWCQGGAVEQYF